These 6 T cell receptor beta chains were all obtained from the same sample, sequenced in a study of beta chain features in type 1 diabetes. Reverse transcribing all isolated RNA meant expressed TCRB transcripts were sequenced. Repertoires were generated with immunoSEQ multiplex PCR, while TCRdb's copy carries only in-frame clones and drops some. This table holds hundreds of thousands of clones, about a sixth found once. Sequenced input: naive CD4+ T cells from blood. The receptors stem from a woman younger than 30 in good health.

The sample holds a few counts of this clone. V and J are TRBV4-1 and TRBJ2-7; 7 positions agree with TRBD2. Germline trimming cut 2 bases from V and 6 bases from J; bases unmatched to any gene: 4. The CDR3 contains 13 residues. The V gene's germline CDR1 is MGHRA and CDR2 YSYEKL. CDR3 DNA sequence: TGCGCCAGCAGCCAACCCGGGGGGATCGAGCAGTACTTC. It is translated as CASSQPGGIEQYF.

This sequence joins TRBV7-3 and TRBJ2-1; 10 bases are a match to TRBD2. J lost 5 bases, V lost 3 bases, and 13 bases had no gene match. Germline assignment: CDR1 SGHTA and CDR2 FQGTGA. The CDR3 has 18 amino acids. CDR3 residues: CASSFLGGSGRANNEQFF. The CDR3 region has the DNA TGTGCCAGCAGCTTTTTAGGAGGGAGCGGGAGGGCTAACAATGAGCAGTTCTTC.

CDR3 nucleotides: TGTGCCACCAGCAGAGGTGTAGGGGGCGGCGGGTACACTGAAGCTTTCTTT. It yields the protein CATSRGVGGGGYTEAFF. The chain has TRBV15 and TRBJ1-1, with 7 bases matching TRBD1. V dropped 1 base and J dropped 3; count of bases not matched to a gene: 11. This CDR3 is 17 amino acids long. Germline V CDR1 and CDR2: LNHNV, YYDKDF (reference sequence).

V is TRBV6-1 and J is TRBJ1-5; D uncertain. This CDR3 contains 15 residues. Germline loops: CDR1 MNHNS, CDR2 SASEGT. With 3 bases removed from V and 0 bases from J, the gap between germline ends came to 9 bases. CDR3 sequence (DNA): TGTGCCAGCAGTGACTTTCCGGGTAGCAATCAGCCCCAGCATTTT. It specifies CASSDFPGSNQPQHF.

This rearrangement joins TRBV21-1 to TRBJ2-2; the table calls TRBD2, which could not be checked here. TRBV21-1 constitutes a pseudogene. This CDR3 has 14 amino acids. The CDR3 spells CASSRPGGTGELFF. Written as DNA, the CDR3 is TGTGCCAGCAGCAGACCGGGGGGTACCGGGGAGCTGTTTTTT.

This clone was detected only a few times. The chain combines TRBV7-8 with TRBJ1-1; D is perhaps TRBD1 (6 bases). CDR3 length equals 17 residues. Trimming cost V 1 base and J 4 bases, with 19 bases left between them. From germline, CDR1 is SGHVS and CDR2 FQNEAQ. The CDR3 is CASSLGFRTAQSTEAFF. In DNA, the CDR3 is TGTGCCAGCAGCTTAGGCTTTCGGACAGCACAGAGCACTGAAGCTTTCTTT.